The 32 T cell receptor beta chains given below trace back to one sample, sequenced in a study of T cell responses to AZD1222 COVID-19 vaccine. Some clones are missing from TCRdb's copy, which holds only in-frame ones; the method was immunoSEQ multiplex PCR. The sample has some 140,000 clones; roughly 93% are singletons. The starting material was peripheral blood, obtained on day 0 of AZD1222 vaccination. The receptors were gathered from an adult in good health.

This clone appeared once. V gene TRBV20-1 combines with J gene TRBJ1-5; no clear D. Germline CDR1 and CDR2: DFQATT and SNEGSKA (reference sequence). Deletions cut 6 bases from V and 3 bases from J, with 3 bases between. The CDR3 contains 10 residues. Here the CDR3 DNA reads TGCAGTGCCCACAATCAGCCCCAGCATTTT. Translation gives CSAHNQPQHF.

The J gene is TRBJ1-1, the V gene TRBV19; 8 nucleotides agree with TRBD1. The CDR3 is 18 amino acids. Trimming removed 4 bases from V and 1 base from J; junction bases left unmatched: 14. Germline CDR1 and CDR2: LNHDA and SQIVND (reference sequence). The CDR3 here is CASSTRPTGVRRNTEAFF. Here the CDR3 DNA reads TGTGCCAGTAGTACTCGACCGACAGGGGTGAGGCGGAACACTGAAGCTTTCTTT.

The count of this clone is one. This sequence joins TRBV19 and TRBJ2-3; a possible D gene is TRBD1 (5 bases). This CDR3 spans 16 amino acids. The germline V gene encodes CDR1 LNHDA and CDR2 SQIVND (reference sequence). V lost 5 bases to trimming and J lost 0 bases, with 15 bases between them. In DNA form, the CDR3 reads TGTGCCAGTAGTGGAGACAGTCACCCTAGCACAGATACGCAGTATTTT. Its protein product is CASSGDSHPSTDTQYF. The variable domain in full, completed from reference TRBV19 and TRBJ2-3, reads DGGITQSPKYLFRKEGQNVTLSCEQNLNHDAMYWYRQDPGQGLRLIYYSQIVNDFQKGDIAEGYSVSREKKESFPLTVTSAQKNPTAFYLCASSGDSHPSTDTQYFGPGTRLTVL.

This chain links TRBV25-1 with TRBJ2-4; TRBD1 aligns across 8 bases. The CDR3 consists of 17 residues. V lost 2 bases, J lost 6 bases, and 12 bases stayed unmatched. CDR1 MGHDK and CDR2 SYGVNS come from the germline V gene. CDR3 in amino acids: CASSEPGDTGGGNIQYF. CDR3 bases: TGTGCCAGCAGTGAACCCGGGGATACAGGGGGAGGAAACATTCAGTACTTC.

The chain combines TRBV10-3 with TRBJ1-1, with a possible D match to TRBD1 (6 bases). Trimming removed 8 bases from V and 6 bases from J, with 16 bases in between. The CDR3 length is 13 residues. CDR1 is ENHRY and CDR2 is SYGVKD in the germline V gene. The CDR3 here is CAIGTQGYPEAFF. The CDR3 DNA reads as TGTGCCATCGGGACACAGGGTTACCCTGAAGCTTTCTTT.

The V and J genes are TRBV25-1 and TRBJ2-5; D not resolved. The CDR3 is 11 residues long. The V and J ends lost 7 bases and 8 bases respectively, with 11 bases between them. CDR1 MGHDK and CDR2 SYGVNS come from the germline V gene. The CDR3 DNA follows: TGTGCCAGCATCCCCAGAGGCACCCAGTACTTC. Its translation is CASIPRGTQYF.

The chain joins TRBV6-6 to TRBJ1-1; the D gene is possibly TRBD1 (5 bases). The CDR3 contains 14 residues. CDR1 is MNHNY and CDR2 is SVGAGI in the germline V gene (reference sequence). The germline V and J ends were trimmed by 3 bases and 5 bases, with 13 bases remaining between them. CDR3 sequence: CASSYGGTRTEAFF. The CDR3 DNA reads as TGTGCCAGCAGTTATGGGGGGACTCGGACTGAAGCTTTCTTT.

This clone has just one count. J is TRBJ1-3 and V is TRBV6-5; D ambiguous. CDR1 and CDR2 (germline): MNHEY, SVGAGI. V was clipped by 8 bases and J by 0 bases, with 8 bases between them. This CDR3 is built from 13 residues. The CDR3 bases are TGTGCCAGCGCAAGATCCTCTGGAAACACCATATATTTT. It specifies CASARSSGNTIYF.

This chain uses TRBV30 with TRBJ1-4; maybe TRBD1 (5 bases). The CDR3 runs to 13 residues. With 2 bases removed from V and 7 bases from J, the gap between germline ends came to 11 bases. Germline V gene sequence: CDR1 GTSNPN, CDR2 SVGIG (reference sequence). Here the CDR3 reads CAWSLRDGEKLFF. In DNA, the CDR3 is TGTGCCTGGAGTCTACGGGACGGTGAAAAACTGTTTTTT.

This chain uses TRBV28 with TRBJ1-5; D possibly corresponds to TRBD1 (6 bases). V was cut by 3 bases and J by 1 base, with 7 bases left in between. The CDR3 loop spans 14 amino acids. Per germline, CDR1 MDHEN and CDR2 SYDVKM. This chain's CDR3 is CASSFDRSNQPQHF. Written as DNA, the CDR3 is TGTGCCAGCAGTTTCGACAGGAGCAATCAGCCCCAGCATTTT.

The rearrangement uses TRBV4-2 and TRBJ2-7; tentative D call: TRBD1 (8 bases). In germline, CDR1 is LGHNA, CDR2 YNFKEQ. CDR3 size: 15 residues. V was clipped by 0 bases and J by 6 bases, with 15 bases between them. The CDR3 nucleotides are TGTGCCAGCAGCCAAGATAACCACAGGGGGGGCGAGCAGTACTTC. Amino acids: CASSQDNHRGGEQYF.

CDR3 loop: CASSLRDRDQETQYF. CDR3 in DNA: TGTGCCAGCAGTTTACGGGACAGGGACCAAGAGACCCAGTACTTC. This chain joins TRBV28 and TRBJ2-5, with 9 bases fitting TRBD1. The V and J ends lost 2 bases and 0 bases, in that order; junction bases with no gene match: 1. The germline V gene encodes CDR1 MDHEN and CDR2 SYDVKM. The CDR3 extends over 15 amino acids.

The chain is built from TRBV28 and TRBJ2-7; tentatively, D is TRBD1 or TRBD2 (5 bases each). This CDR3 is 11 amino acids long. V gave up 6 bases and J gave up 4 bases, with 7 bases separating them. CDR1 is MDHEN and CDR2 is SYDVKM in the germline V gene. The DNA of the CDR3 is TGTGCCAGCAGGGGGGAATACGAGCAGTACTTC. This gives the protein CASRGEYEQYF. The entire variable domain, with the rest obtained from reference TRBV28 and TRBJ2-7, is as follows: DVKVTQSSRYLVKRTGEKVFLECVQDMDHENMFWYRQDPGLGLRLIYFSYDVKMKEKGDIPEGYSVSREKKERFSLILESASTNQTSMYLCASRGEYEQYFGPGTRLTVT.

The rearrangement joins TRBV3-1 (or the pseudogene TRBV3-2) to TRBJ1-1, with D unresolved. V was clipped by 4 bases and J by 6 bases, with 21 bases between them. Germline V CDR1 and CDR2: LGHDT, YNNKEL (reference sequence). The CDR3 length is 16 residues. In DNA form, the CDR3 reads TGTGCCAGCAGCCCTAAGGTAACAGAGTTTAACGCTGAAGCTTTCTTT. Amino acid sequence: CASSPKVTEFNAEAFF.

The rearrangement joins TRBV7-8 to TRBJ1-2; 8 bases line up with TRBD1. Germline values: CDR1 SGHVS, CDR2 FQNEAQ. This CDR3 has 13 amino acids. Trimming removed 6 bases from V and 2 bases from J; junction bases left unmatched: 2. The CDR3 sequence is CASSGQGNYGYTF. The DNA of the CDR3 is TGTGCCAGCAGTGGACAGGGCAACTATGGCTACACCTTC.

This sequence joins TRBV13 and TRBJ1-1; D is possibly TRBD1 (6 bases). V lost 5 bases to trimming and J lost 4 bases, with 17 bases between them. CDR3 size: 15 residues. Germline V gene lookup returns CDR1 PRHDT and CDR2 FYEKMQ (reference sequence). Here the CDR3 DNA reads TGTGCCAGCAGCCCGTTACAGGGATGGAGCACTGAAGCTTTCTTT. This codes for CASSPLQGWSTEAFF. The full variable domain, with the rest looked up from reference TRBV13 and TRBJ1-1, is AAGVIQSPRHLIKEKRETATLKCYPIPRHDTVYWYQQGPGQDPQFLISFYEKMQSDKGSIPDRFSAQQFSDYHSELNMSSLELGDSALYFCASSPLQGWSTEAFFGQGTRLTVV.

This clone was counted only a few times. This chain uses TRBV5-8 with TRBJ1-1; 7 nucleotides agree with TRBD1. V dropped 2 bases and J dropped 11; count of bases not matched to a gene: 12. Germline values: CDR1 SGHTS, CDR2 YDEGEE. CDR3 size: 14 residues. The CDR3 region has the DNA TGTGCCAGCAGCTTCGAGGGGGCGCATACAGGCGCTTTCTTT. Encoded protein: CASSFEGAHTGAFF. The full variable domain, completed using reference TRBV5-8 and TRBJ1-1, is EAGVTQSPTHLIKTRGQQATLRCSPISGHTSVYWYQQALGLGLQFLLWYDEGEERNRGNFPPRFSGRQFPNYSSELNVNALELEDSALYLCASSFEGAHTGAFFGQGTRLTVV.

The table lists this clone with a count of one. The V and J genes are TRBV5-1 and TRBJ1-4; 7 nucleotides agree with TRBD1. This CDR3 is built from 14 residues. With 0 bases clipped from V and 8 bases from J, the junction kept 4 bases outside the gene matches. Germline V gene data show CDR1 as SGHRS and CDR2 as YFSETQ. Here the CDR3 DNA reads TGCGCCAGCAGCTTGGACAGGGGCGGCGAAAAACTGTTTTTT. It translates to CASSLDRGGEKLFF.

The V and J genes are TRBV6-5 and TRBJ1-2, with TRBD1 matching 7 bases. The length of the CDR3 is 15 residues. Germline V gene data show CDR1 as MNHEY and CDR2 as SVGAGI. V was pared by 5 bases and J by 0 bases, with 6 bases of the junction left unmatched. Written as DNA, the CDR3 is TGTGCCAGCAGTCCTACGGGACAGACTAACTATGGCTACACCTTC. As protein: CASSPTGQTNYGYTF.

The chain joins TRBV9 to TRBJ2-7; 12 bases fit TRBD1. Germline CDR1 is SGDLS and CDR2 is YYNGEE. V gave up 2 bases and J gave up 7 bases; unmatched junction bases: 4. This CDR3 comprises 14 residues. The CDR3 region has the DNA TGTGCCAGCAGCGTGGGACAGGGGGCTGGTGAGCAGTACTTC. It specifies CASSVGQGAGEQYF.

The V call is TRBV9, the J call TRBJ1-6, with no clear D. Per germline, CDR1 SGDLS and CDR2 YYNGEE. Trimming shortened V by 0 bases and J by 8 bases, and 15 bases separated the two germline ends. The CDR3 is 16 residues long. Written as DNA, the CDR3 is TGTGCCAGCAGCGTAGTTCGGCAGACCCGGTATTCACCCCTCCACTTT. Its protein product is CASSVVRQTRYSPLHF.

The chain links TRBV6-4 to TRBJ1-4; 7 positions agree with TRBD1. Germline CDR1 reads MRHNA; CDR2 reads SNTAGT. The CDR3 consists of 14 residues. J gave up 0 bases and V 8 bases, and 3 bases lay outside the gene matches. CDR3 in amino acids: CASGGGPTNEKLFF. CDR3 in DNA: TGTGCCAGCGGAGGGGGCCCAACTAATGAAAAACTGTTTTTT.

Points on this clone: This specimen includes other DNA sequences encoding the same CDR3. This chain links TRBV6-5 with TRBJ1-3, with D possibly being TRBD1 (5 bases). The germline V gene encodes CDR1 MNHEY and CDR2 SVGAGI. There are 15 residues in the CDR3. The V end lost 5 bases, the J end lost 0 bases, and 11 bases lay between the germline ends. CDR3 residues: CASSPTGSSGNTIYF. CDR3 bases: TGTGCCAGCAGTCCCACAGGCAGCTCTGGAAACACCATATATTTT.

This clone occurred once. The chain joins TRBV6-6 to TRBJ1-5; D is possibly TRBD1 (6 bases). Trimming took off 2 bases at V and 2 bases at J, with 10 bases between the two ends. This CDR3 region has 15 residues. Germline CDR1 and CDR2: MNHNY and SVGAGI (reference sequence). The CDR3 DNA sequence: TGTGCCAGCAGTTACGGGAGGGGGGGCAATCAGCCCCAGCATTTT. Its translation is CASSYGRGGNQPQHF.

The sample holds a few counts of this clone. The chain recombines TRBV28 with TRBJ1-5, with D possibly TRBD1 on 5 matching bases. Germline loops: CDR1 MDHEN, CDR2 SYDVKM. Trimming removed 2 bases at V and 11 bases at J, with 10 bases between. The CDR3 extends over 12 amino acids. The CDR3 sequence: CASSLVIGAQHF. CDR3 DNA sequence: TGTGCCAGCAGTTTAGTTATAGGGGCCCAGCATTTT.

V is TRBV5-6 and J is TRBJ1-2; D gene ambiguous. CDR1 is SGHDT and CDR2 is YYEEEE in the germline V gene. The CDR3 consists of 14 residues. Trimming shortened V by 4 bases and J by 4 bases, and 14 bases separated the two germline ends. CDR3 in amino acids: CASSGVTNPYGYTF. For the CDR3, the DNA is TGTGCCAGCAGCGGAGTCACAAACCCCTATGGCTACACCTTC.

V is TRBV4-1 and J is TRBJ1-1; no firm D call. V was cut by 3 bases and J by 3 bases, with 11 bases left in between. CDR1 is MGHRA, CDR2 YSYEKL, per germline. There are 14 residues in the CDR3. The CDR3 reads CASSQVTVYTEAFF. CDR3 in DNA: TGCGCCAGCAGCCAGGTTACAGTATACACTGAAGCTTTCTTT.

The sample holds a few counts of this clone. In nucleotides, the CDR3 is TGTGCCAGCAGTCCTCTGACAGATTTAGCCAAAAACATTCAGTACTTC. This gives the protein CASSPLTDLAKNIQYF. The J gene is TRBJ2-4, the V gene TRBV28; maybe TRBD1 (5 bases). CDR3 length: 16 residues. The ends were cut back, 5 bases at V and 0 bases at J, with 14 bases in the middle. The germline V gene has CDR1 MDHEN and CDR2 SYDVKM.

The V gene is TRBV6-5, the J gene TRBJ1-6; D is unresolved. V was trimmed by 0 bases and J by 4 bases, leaving 7 bases between them. Germline V gene data show CDR1 as MNHEY and CDR2 as SVGAGI. The CDR3 consists of 15 residues. The CDR3: CASSYSRAYNSPLHF. In nucleotides, the CDR3 is TGTGCCAGCAGTTACTCGAGGGCATATAATTCACCCCTCCACTTT.

V gene TRBV19 combines with J gene TRBJ1-3; 9 nucleotides align to TRBD1. The V gene end was trimmed by 5 bases and the J gene end by 0 bases; junction bases not matched to a gene: 11. The CDR3 is 18 amino acids. The V gene's germline CDR1 is LNHDA and CDR2 SQIVND (reference sequence). This CDR3 is CASSPHRGLPLSGNTIYF. The CDR3 bases are TGTGCCAGTAGTCCCCACAGGGGGCTCCCTCTCTCTGGAAACACCATATATTTT.

This clone showed up just once. V usage is TRBV30 and J usage is TRBJ1-4, with a tentative D call TRBD1 (6 bases). Per the germline V gene, CDR1 is GTSNPN and CDR2 is SVGIG (reference sequence). CDR3 size: 11 residues. Trimming cost V 5 bases and J 7 bases, with 8 bases left between them. For the CDR3, the DNA is TGTGCCTGGTCAGGGGTTGAAAAACTGTTTTTT. This sequence encodes CAWSGVEKLFF.

The CDR3 protein is CASSLSPGQHNSPLHF. DNA of the CDR3: TGCGCCAGCAGCCTTTCTCCGGGACAGCATAATTCACCCCTCCACTTT. The chain recombines TRBV4-1 with TRBJ1-6, with 7 bases lining up with TRBD1. CDR1 is MGHRA, CDR2 YSYEKL, per germline. Trimming removed 4 bases from V and 5 bases from J; junction bases left unmatched: 8. This CDR3 contains 16 residues.